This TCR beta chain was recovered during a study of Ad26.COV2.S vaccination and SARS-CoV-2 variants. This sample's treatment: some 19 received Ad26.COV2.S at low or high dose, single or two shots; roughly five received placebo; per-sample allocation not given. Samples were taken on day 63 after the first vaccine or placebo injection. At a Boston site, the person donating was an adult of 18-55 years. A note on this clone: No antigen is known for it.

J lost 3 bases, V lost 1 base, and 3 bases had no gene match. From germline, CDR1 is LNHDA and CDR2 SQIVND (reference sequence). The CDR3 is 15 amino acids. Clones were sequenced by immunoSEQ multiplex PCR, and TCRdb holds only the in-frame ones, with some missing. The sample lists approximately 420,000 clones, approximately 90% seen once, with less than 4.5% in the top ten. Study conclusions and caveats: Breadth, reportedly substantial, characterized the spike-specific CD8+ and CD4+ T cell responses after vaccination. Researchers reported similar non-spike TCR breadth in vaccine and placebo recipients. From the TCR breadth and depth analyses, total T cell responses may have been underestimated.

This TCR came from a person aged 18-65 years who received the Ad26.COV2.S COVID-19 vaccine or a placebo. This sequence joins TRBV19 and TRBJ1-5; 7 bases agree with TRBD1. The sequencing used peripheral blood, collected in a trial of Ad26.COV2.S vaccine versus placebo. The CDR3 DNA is TGTGCCAGTAGTATAGCGACAGGGAACAATCAGCCCCAGCATTTT. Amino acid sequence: CASSIATGNNQPQHF.